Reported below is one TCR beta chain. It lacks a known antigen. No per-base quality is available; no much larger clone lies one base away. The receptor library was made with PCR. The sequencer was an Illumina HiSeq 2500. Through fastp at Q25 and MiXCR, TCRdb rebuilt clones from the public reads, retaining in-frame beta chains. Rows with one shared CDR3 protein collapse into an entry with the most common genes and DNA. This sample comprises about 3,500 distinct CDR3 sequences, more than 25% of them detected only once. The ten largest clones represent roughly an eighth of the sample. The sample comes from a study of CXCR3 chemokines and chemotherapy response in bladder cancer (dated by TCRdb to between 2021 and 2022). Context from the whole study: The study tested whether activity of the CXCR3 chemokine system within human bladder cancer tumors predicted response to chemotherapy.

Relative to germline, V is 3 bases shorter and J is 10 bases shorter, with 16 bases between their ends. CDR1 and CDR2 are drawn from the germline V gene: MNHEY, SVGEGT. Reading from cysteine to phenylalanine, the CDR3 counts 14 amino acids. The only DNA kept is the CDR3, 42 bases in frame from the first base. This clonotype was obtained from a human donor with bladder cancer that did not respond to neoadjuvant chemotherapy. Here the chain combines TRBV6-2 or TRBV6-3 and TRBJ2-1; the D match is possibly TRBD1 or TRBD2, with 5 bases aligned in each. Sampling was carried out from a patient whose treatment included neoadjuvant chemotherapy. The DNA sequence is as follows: TGTGCCAGCAGTTATTGGGGGTCCGGTAGGGAGCAGTTCTTC. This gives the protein CASSYWGSGREQFF.